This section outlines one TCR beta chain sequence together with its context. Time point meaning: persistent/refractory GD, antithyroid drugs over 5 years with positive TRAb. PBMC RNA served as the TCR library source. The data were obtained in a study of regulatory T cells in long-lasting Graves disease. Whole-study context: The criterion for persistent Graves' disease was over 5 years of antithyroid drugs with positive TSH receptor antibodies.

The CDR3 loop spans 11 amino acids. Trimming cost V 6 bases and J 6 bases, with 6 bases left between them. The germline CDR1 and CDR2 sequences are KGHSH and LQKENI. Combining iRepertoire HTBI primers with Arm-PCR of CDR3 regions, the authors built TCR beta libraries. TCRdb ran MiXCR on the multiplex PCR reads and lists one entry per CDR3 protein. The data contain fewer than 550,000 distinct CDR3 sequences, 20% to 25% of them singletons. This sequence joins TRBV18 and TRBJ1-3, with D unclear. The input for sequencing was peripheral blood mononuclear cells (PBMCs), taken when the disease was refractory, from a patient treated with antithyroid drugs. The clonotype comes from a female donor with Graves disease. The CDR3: CASSPSNTIYF. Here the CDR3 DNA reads TGTGCCAGCTCCCCTTCAAACACCATATATTTT.